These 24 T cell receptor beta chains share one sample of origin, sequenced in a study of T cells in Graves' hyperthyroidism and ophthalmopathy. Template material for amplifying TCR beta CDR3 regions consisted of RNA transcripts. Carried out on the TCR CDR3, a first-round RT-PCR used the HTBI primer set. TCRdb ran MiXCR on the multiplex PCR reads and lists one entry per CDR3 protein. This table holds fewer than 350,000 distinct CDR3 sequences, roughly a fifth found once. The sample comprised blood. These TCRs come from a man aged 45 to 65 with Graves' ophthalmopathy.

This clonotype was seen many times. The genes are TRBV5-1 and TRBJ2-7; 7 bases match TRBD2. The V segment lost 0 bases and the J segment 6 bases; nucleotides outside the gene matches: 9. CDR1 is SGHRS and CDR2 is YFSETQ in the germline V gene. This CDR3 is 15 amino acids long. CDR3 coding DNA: TGCGCCAGCAGCTTGGATGGGACTACCCAAGGCGAGCAGTACTTC. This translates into CASSLDGTTQGEQYF.

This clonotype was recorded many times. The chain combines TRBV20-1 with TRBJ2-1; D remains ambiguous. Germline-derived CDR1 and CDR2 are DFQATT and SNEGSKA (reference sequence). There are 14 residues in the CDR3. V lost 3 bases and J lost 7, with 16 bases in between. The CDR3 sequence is CSARDLMTFNEQFF. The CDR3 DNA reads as TGCAGTGCTAGGGACCTAATGACGTTTAATGAGCAGTTCTTC.

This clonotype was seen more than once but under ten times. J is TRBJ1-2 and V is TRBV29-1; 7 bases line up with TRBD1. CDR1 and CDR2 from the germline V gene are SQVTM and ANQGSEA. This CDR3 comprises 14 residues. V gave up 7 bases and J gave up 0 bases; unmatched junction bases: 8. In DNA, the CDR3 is TGCAGCGGAAAGGACAGGTGGCCTAACTATGGCTACACCTTC. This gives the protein CSGKDRWPNYGYTF.

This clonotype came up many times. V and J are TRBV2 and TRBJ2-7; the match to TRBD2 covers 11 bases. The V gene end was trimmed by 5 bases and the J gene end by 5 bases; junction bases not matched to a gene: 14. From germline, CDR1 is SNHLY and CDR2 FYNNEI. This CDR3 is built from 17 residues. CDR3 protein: CASSPVVAGGERDEQYF. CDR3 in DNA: TGTGCCAGCAGTCCGGTGGTAGCGGGAGGGGAAAGGGACGAGCAGTACTTC.

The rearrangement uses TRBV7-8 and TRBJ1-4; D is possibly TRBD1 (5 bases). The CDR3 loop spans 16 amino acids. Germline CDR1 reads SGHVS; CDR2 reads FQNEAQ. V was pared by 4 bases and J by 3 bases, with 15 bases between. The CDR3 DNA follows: TGTGCCAGCAGCTCCGGCATGGGGGGTCCTAATGAAAAACTGTTTTTT. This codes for CASSSGMGGPNEKLFF.

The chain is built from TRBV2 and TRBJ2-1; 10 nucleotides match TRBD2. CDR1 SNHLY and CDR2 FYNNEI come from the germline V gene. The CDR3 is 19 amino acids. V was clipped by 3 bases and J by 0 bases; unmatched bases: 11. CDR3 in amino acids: CASSDDGAGGRSSYNEQFF. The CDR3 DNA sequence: TGTGCCAGCAGTGATGACGGAGCGGGAGGGCGGAGCTCCTACAATGAGCAGTTCTTC.

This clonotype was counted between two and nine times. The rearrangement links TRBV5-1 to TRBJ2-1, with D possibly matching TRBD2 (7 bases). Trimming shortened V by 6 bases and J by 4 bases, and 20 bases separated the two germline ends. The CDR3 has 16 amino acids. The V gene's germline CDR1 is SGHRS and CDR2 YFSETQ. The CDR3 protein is CASTPGGANFYNEQFF. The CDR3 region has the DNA TGCGCCAGCACCCCTGGGGGGGCCAATTTTTACAATGAGCAGTTCTTC.

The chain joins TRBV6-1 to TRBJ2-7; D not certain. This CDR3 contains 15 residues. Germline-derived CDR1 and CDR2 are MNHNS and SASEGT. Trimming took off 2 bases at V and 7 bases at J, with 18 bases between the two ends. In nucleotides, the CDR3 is TGTGCCAGCAGTGAACGCGGCAGCCCCGGTTTGGAGCAGTACTTC. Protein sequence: CASSERGSPGLEQYF.

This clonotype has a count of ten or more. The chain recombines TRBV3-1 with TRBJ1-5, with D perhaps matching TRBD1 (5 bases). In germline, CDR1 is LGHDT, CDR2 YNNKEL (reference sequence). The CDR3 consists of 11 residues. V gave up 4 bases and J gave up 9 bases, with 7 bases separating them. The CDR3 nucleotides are TGTGCCAGCAGCCGCGGGGGGCCCCAGCATTTT. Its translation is CASSRGGPQHF.

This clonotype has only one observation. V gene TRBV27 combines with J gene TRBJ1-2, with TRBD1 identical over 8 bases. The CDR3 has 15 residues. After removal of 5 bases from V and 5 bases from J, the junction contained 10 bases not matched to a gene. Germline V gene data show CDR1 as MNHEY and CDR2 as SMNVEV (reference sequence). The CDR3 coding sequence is TGTGCCAGCAGTCCCGGGGACAGGACGTTTTATGGCTACACCTTC. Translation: CASSPGDRTFYGYTF.

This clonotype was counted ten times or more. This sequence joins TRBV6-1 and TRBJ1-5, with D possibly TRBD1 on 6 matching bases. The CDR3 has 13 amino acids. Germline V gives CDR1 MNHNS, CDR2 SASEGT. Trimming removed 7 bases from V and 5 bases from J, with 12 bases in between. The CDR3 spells CASNTDSYQPQHF. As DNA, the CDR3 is TGTGCCAGCAATACGGACAGTTATCAGCCCCAGCATTTT.

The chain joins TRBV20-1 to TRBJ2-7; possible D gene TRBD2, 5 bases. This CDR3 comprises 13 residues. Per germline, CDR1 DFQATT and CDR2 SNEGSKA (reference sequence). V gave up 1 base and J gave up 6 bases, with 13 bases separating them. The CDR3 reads CSARVRGMLEQYF. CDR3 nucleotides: TGCAGTGCTAGAGTTCGAGGGATGCTCGAGCAGTACTTC.

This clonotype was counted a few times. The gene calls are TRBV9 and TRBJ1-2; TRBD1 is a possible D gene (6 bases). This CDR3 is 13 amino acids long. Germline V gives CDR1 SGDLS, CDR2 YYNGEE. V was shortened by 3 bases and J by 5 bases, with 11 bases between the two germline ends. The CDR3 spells CASSGKQGYGYTF. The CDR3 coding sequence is TGTGCCAGCAGCGGGAAACAGGGATATGGCTACACCTTC.

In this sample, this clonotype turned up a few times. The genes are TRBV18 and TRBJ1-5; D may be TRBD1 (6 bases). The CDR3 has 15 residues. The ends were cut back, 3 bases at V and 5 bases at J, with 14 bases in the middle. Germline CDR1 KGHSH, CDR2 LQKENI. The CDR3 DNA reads TGTGCCAGCTCACCCCTGAACAGGGAAGATCAGCCCCAGCATTTT. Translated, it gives CASSPLNREDQPQHF.

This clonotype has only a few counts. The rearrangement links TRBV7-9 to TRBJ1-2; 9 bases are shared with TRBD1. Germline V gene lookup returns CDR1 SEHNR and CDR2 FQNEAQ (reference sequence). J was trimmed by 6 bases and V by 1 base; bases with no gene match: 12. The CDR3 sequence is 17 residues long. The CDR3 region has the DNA TGTGCCAGCAGCTTAGTTGTACAGGGGGCGAGAGACAATGGCTACACCTTC. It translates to CASSLVVQGARDNGYTF.

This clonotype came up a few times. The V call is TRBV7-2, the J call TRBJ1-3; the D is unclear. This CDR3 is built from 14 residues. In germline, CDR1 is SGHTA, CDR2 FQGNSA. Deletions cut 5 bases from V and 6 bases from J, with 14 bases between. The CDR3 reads CASSLQSSINTIYF. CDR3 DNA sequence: TGTGCCAGCAGCCTCCAGTCCTCGATAAACACCATATATTTT.

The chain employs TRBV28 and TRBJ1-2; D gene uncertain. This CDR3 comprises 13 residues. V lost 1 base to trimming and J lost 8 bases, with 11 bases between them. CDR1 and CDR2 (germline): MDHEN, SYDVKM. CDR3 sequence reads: CASSLSGIPGYTF. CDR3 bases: TGTGCCAGCAGTTTATCCGGGATACCAGGCTACACCTTC.

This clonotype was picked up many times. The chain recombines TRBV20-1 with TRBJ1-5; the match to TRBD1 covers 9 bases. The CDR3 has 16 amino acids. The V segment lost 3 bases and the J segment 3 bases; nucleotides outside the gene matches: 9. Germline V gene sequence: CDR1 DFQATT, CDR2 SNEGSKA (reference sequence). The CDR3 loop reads CSASDSGQGLNQPQHF. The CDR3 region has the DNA TGCAGTGCTAGCGATAGCGGACAGGGGCTCAATCAGCCCCAGCATTTT.

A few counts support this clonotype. The CDR3 is CSVEEGAHEQFF. The DNA of the CDR3 is TGCAGCGTTGAAGAGGGGGCCCATGAGCAGTTCTTC. The rearrangement joins TRBV29-1 to TRBJ2-1, with a tentative D call TRBD1 (6 bases). Germline V lookup: CDR1 SQVTM, CDR2 ANQGSEA. The length of the CDR3 is 12 residues. V was shortened by 0 bases and J by 8 bases, with 8 bases between the two germline ends.

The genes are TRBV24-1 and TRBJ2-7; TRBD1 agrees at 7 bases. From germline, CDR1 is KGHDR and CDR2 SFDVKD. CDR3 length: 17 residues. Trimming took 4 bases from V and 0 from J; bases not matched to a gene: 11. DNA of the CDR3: TGTGCCACCAGTGACACTAGACAGGGTTCGAACTCCTACGAGCAGTACTTC. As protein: CATSDTRQGSNSYEQYF.

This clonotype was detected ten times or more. The CDR3 loop is CASSFIDGLPYEQYF. The CDR3 DNA follows: TGTGCCAGCAGTTTTATCGACGGCCTACCGTATGAGCAGTACTTC. The V and J genes are TRBV28 and TRBJ2-7; D remains ambiguous. Germline loops: CDR1 MDHEN, CDR2 SYDVKM. Trimming stripped 3 bases from V and 7 bases from J, with 19 bases between. There are 15 residues in the CDR3.

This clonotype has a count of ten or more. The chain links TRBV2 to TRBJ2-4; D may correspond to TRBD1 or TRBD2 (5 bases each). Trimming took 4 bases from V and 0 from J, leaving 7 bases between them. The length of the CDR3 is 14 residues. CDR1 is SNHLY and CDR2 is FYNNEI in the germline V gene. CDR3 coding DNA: TGTGCCAGCAGTGTCGGGACAGCCAAAAACATTCAGTACTTC. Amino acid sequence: CASSVGTAKNIQYF.

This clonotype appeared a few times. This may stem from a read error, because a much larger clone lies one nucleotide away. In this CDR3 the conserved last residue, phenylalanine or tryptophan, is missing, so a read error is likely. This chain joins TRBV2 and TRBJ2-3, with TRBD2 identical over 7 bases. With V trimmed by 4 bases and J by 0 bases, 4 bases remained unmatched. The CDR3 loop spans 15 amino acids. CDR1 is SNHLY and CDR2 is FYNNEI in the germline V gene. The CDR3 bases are TGTGCCAGCAGTGGACTAGCTCAGAGCACAGATACGCAGTATTCT. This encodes CASSGLAQSTDTQYS.

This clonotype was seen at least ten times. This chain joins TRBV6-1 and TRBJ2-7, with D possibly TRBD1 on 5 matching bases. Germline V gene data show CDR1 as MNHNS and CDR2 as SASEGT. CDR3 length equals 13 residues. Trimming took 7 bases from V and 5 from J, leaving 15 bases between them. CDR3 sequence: CASTGALLDEQYF. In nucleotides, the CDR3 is TGTGCCAGCACTGGGGCCTTACTGGACGAGCAGTACTTC.